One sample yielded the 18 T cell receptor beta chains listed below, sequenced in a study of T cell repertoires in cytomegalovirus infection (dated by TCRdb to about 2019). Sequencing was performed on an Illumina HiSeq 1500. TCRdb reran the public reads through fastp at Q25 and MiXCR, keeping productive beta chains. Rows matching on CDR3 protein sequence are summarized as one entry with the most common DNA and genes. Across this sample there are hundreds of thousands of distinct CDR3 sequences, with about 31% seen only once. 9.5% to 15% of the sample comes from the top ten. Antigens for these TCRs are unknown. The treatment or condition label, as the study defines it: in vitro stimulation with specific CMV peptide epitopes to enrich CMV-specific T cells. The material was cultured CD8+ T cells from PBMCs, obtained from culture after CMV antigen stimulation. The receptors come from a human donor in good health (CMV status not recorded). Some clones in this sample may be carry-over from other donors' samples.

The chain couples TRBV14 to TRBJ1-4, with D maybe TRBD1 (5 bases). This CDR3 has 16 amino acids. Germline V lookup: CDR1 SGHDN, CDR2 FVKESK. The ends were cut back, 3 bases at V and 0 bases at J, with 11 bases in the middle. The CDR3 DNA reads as TGTGCCAGCAGCCAGTACGGGGGACCAACTAATGAAAAACTGTTTTTT. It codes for CASSQYGGPTNEKLFF.

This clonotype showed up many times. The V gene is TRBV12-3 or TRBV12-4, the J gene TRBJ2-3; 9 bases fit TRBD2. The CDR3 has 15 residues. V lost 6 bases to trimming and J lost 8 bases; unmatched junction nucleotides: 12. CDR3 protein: CASSRSGGPLGTQYF. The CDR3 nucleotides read TGTGCCAGCAGCCGTAGCGGGGGCCCTCTCGGTACGCAGTATTTT.

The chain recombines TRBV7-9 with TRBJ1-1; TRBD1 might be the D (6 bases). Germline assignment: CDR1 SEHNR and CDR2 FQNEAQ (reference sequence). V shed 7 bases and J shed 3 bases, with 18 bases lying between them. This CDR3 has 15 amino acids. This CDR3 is CASKRQVLWYTEAFF. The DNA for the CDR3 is TGTGCCAGCAAAAGACAGGTACTTTGGTACACTGAAGCTTTCTTT.

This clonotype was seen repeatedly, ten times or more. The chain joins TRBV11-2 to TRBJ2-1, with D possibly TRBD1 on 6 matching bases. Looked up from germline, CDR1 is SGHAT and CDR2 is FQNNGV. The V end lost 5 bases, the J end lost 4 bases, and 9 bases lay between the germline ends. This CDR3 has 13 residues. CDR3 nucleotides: TGTGCCAGCAGCCCGGACAGATACAATGAGCAGTTCTTC. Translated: CASSPDRYNEQFF.

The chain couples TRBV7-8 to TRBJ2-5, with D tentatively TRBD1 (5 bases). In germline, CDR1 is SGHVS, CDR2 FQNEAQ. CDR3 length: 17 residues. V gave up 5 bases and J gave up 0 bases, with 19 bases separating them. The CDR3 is CASSLPNSGQHQETQYF. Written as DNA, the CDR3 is TGTGCCAGCAGCCTACCGAATTCAGGGCAGCACCAAGAGACCCAGTACTTC.

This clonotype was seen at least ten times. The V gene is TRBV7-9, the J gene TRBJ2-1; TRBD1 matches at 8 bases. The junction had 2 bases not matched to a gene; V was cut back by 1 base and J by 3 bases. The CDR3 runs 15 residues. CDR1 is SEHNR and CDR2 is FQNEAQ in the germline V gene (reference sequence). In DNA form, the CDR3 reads TGTGCCAGCAGCTTAGGGACAGGGAACTACAATGAGCAGTTCTTC. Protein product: CASSLGTGNYNEQFF.

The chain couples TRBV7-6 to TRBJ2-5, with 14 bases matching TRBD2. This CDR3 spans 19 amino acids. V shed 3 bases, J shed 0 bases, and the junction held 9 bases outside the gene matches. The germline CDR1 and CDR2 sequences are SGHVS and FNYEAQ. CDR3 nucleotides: TGTGCCAGCAGCTTTAGTCGGACTAGCGGGGGGCGGTACCAAGAGACCCAGTACTTC. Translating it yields CASSFSRTSGGRYQETQYF.

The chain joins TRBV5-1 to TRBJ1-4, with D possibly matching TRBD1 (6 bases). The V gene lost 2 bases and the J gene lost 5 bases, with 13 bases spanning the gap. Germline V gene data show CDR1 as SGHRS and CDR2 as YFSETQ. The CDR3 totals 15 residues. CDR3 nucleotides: TGCGCCAGCAGCTTCACAGGGACGAGAAATGAAAAACTGTTTTTT. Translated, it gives CASSFTGTRNEKLFF.

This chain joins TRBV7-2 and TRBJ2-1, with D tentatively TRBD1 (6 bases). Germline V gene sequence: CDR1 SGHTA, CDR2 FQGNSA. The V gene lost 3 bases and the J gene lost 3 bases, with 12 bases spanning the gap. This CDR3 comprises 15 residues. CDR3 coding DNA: TGTGCCAGCAGCTTGGGGACAAGGGACTACAATGAGCAGTTCTTC. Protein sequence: CASSLGTRDYNEQFF.

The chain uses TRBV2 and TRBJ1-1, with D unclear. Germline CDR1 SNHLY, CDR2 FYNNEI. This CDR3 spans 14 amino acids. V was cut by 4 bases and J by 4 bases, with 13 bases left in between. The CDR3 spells CASSVIPESTEAFF. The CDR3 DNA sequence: TGTGCCAGCAGTGTGATTCCCGAGAGCACTGAAGCTTTCTTT.

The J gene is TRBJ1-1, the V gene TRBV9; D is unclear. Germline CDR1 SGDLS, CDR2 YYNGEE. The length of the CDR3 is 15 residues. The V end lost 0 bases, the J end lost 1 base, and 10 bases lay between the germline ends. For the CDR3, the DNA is TGTGCCAGCAGCGTAGTGACGGGCGGGAACACTGAAGCTTTCTTT. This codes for CASSVVTGGNTEAFF.

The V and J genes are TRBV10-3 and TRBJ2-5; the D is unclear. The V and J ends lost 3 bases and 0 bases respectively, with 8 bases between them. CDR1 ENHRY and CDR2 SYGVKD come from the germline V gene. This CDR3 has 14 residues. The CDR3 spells CAISELKYQETQYF. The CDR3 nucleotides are TGTGCCATCAGTGAATTGAAGTACCAAGAGACCCAGTACTTC.

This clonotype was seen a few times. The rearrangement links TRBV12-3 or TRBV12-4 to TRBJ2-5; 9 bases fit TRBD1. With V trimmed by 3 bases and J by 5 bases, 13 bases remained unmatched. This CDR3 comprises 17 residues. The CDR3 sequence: CASSFYVGTGTVETQYF. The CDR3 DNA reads TGTGCCAGCAGTTTTTACGTCGGGACAGGGACCGTGGAGACCCAGTACTTC.

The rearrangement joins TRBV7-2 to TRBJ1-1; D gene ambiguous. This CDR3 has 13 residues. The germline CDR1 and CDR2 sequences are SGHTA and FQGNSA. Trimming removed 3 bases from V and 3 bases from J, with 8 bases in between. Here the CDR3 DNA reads TGTGCCAGCAGCTTCTTATTGGACACTGAAGCTTTCTTT. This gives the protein CASSFLLDTEAFF.

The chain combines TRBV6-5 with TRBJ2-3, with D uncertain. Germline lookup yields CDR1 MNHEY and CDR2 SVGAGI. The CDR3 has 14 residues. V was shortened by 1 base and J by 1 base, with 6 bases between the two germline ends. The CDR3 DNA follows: TGTGCCAGCAGTTACTTCGCAGGCACAGATACGCAGTATTTT. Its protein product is CASSYFAGTDTQYF.

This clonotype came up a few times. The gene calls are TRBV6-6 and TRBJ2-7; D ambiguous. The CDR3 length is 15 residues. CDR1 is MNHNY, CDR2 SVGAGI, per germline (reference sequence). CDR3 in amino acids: CASSYSREGSYEQYV. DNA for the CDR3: TGTGCCAGCAGTTACTCGAGAGAAGGGTCCTACGAGCAGTACGTT.

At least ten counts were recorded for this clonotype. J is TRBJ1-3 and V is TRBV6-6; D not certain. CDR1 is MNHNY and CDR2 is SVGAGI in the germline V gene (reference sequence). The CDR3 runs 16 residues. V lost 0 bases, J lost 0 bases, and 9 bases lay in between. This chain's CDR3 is CASSYSTRSSGNTIYF. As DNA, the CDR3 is TGTGCCAGCAGTTACTCGACCCGGAGCTCTGGAAACACCATATATTTT.

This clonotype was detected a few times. In DNA form, the CDR3 reads TGTGCCAGCAGAGGGGTAACAGCTCTCGAGGGGGGCAATGAGCAGTTCTTC. The encoded protein is CASRGVTALEGGNEQFF. The genes are TRBV7-9 and TRBJ2-1, with D perhaps being TRBD1 or TRBD2 (6 bases each). Germline CDR1 is SEHNR and CDR2 is FQNEAQ (reference sequence). The CDR3 totals 17 residues. Trimming took off 6 bases at V and 6 bases at J, with 24 bases between the two ends.